These 20 T cell receptor beta chains were sequenced from one sample in a study of identical twins. TCRdb reanalysed the 5' RACE reads using MiXCR and keeps one entry per CDR3 protein. The data contain about 920,000 distinct CDR3 sequences, roughly 12% of them singletons. This same sample was also taken into another study, of yellow fever vaccine responses in identical twins.

The sequenced sample consisted of PBMCs. Every receptor here comes from a young woman in good health.

This clonotype has a count of ten or more. The chain couples TRBV5-1 to TRBJ2-7; no clear D. V was shortened by 0 bases and J by 3 bases, with 4 bases between the two germline ends. Germline CDR1 is SGHRS and CDR2 is YFSETQ. The CDR3 is 12 residues long. Here the CDR3 DNA reads TGCGCCAGCAGCTTGGACGTCTACGAGCAGTACTTC. Protein product: CASSLDVYEQYF.

This clonotype was counted only a few times. The rearrangement links TRBV28 to TRBJ2-3, with D perhaps matching TRBD2 (6 bases). Germline CDR1 MDHEN, CDR2 SYDVKM. The V and J ends lost 0 bases and 2 bases respectively, with 12 bases between them. This CDR3 contains 16 residues. CDR3 sequence reads: CASSLWRGGNTDTQYF. CDR3 coding DNA: TGTGCCAGCAGTTTATGGCGGGGCGGAAACACAGATACGCAGTATTTT.

The J gene is TRBJ1-2, the V gene TRBV29-1; D not certain. The CDR3 is 15 amino acids. Germline loops: CDR1 SQVTM, CDR2 ANQGSEA. Trimming took 3 bases from V and 8 from J, leaving 22 bases between them. CDR3 protein: CSVDEGRGTMIGYTF. The CDR3 nucleotides read TGCAGCGTTGACGAGGGTCGAGGAACTATGATCGGCTACACCTTC.

This clonotype came up many times. V is TRBV5-1 and J is TRBJ2-7; no definite D call. V lost 0 bases and J lost 0, with 7 bases in between. The CDR3 extends over 14 amino acids. The germline gives CDR1 SGHRS, CDR2 YFSETQ. DNA of the CDR3: TGCGCCAGCAGCTTGGAGGGCGGCTCCTACGAGCAGTACTTC. Translating it yields CASSLEGGSYEQYF.

This clonotype has at least ten counts. The J gene is TRBJ1-1, the V gene TRBV6-5; D is unclear. Per germline, CDR1 MNHEY and CDR2 SVGAGI. Trimming shortened V by 0 bases and J by 7 bases, and 9 bases separated the two germline ends. This CDR3 is 13 amino acids long. The CDR3 here is CASSYSGLNEAFF. CDR3 DNA sequence: TGTGCCAGCAGTTACTCTGGTTTAAATGAAGCTTTCTTT.

This clonotype has more than one count but fewer than ten. The rearrangement links TRBV28 to TRBJ2-5; D not certain. V was cut by 3 bases and J by 0 bases, with 14 bases left in between. Germline V gene data show CDR1 as MDHEN and CDR2 as SYDVKM. The CDR3 extends over 16 amino acids. The CDR3 here is CASSFFETLYQETQYF. The CDR3 nucleotides are TGTGCCAGCAGTTTCTTTGAGACATTGTACCAAGAGACCCAGTACTTC.

The V gene is TRBV15, the J gene TRBJ2-7, with D possibly TRBD2 on 6 matching bases. The germline CDR1 and CDR2 sequences are LNHNV and YYDKDF (reference sequence). The CDR3 extends over 13 amino acids. Trimming pared 3 bases from V and 6 bases from J, leaving 12 bases between. This CDR3 is CATSSRLVGEQYF. The CDR3 DNA is TGTGCCACCAGCAGCAGACTAGTCGGCGAGCAGTACTTC.

This clonotype was counted between two and nine times. The CDR3 bases are TGTGCCAGCAGTCAGCAGACAGGGCCAATCCTGATTGGCATTCAGTACTTC. Its translation: CASSQQTGPILIGIQYF. The chain joins TRBV12-3 or TRBV12-4 to TRBJ2-4; 7 nucleotides line up with TRBD1. V shed 5 bases and J 9 bases; nucleotides not matched to a gene: 19. The CDR3 is 17 amino acids.

The V and J genes are TRBV20-1 and TRBJ1-4, with D possibly being TRBD1 (6 bases). Germline V gene lookup returns CDR1 DFQATT and CDR2 SNEGSKA (reference sequence). The CDR3 spans 14 residues. CDR3 in DNA: TGCAGGGCCGCAGGGGCTGGGACTAATGAAAAACTGTTTTTT. Its translation is CRAAGAGTNEKLFF.

This clonotype was recorded a few times. The chain couples TRBV5-1 to TRBJ2-5, with a tentative D call TRBD2 (5 bases). Germline loops: CDR1 SGHRS, CDR2 YFSETQ. The CDR3 contains 15 residues. V was cut by 6 bases and J by 4 bases, with 19 bases left in between. The CDR3 is CASTFIPGGGETQYF. The CDR3 coding sequence is TGCGCCAGCACGTTCATCCCAGGTGGAGGAGAGACCCAGTACTTC.

This clonotype appeared a few times. The chain carries TRBV29-1 and TRBJ2-1, with 9 bases identical to TRBD2. V dropped 6 bases and J dropped 1; count of bases not matched to a gene: 7. Germline lookup yields CDR1 SQVTM and CDR2 ANQGSEA. There are 15 residues in the CDR3. The CDR3: CSVGVAGASYNEQFF. CDR3 in DNA: TGCAGCGTGGGGGTAGCGGGAGCGTCCTACAATGAGCAGTTCTTC.

This clonotype was recorded a few times. V and J are TRBV20-1 and TRBJ1-2; 9 bases fit TRBD1. The CDR3 loop spans 16 amino acids. Germline loops: CDR1 DFQATT, CDR2 SNEGSKA (reference sequence). J lost 3 bases, V lost 6 bases, and 14 bases had no gene match. The CDR3 spells CSAARTGARRDYGYTF. As DNA, the CDR3 is TGCAGTGCCGCCAGGACAGGGGCGAGACGGGACTATGGCTACACCTTC.

The CDR3 nucleotides read TGTGCCAGCAGCGTAGCTACCAGCGGGGGGTCCTACAATGAGCAGTTCTTC. Its translation: CASSVATSGGSYNEQFF. This sequence joins TRBV9 and TRBJ2-1, with 9 bases identical to TRBD2. CDR3 length equals 17 residues. The junction had 5 bases not matched to a gene; V was cut back by 0 bases and J by 1 base. CDR1 SGDLS and CDR2 YYNGEE come from the germline V gene.

This clonotype has ten or more counts. V usage is TRBV12-3 or TRBV12-4 and J usage is TRBJ2-5, with 13 bases lining up with TRBD2. J gave up 5 bases and V 6 bases, and 9 bases lay outside the gene matches. CDR3 length: 16 amino acids. As DNA, the CDR3 is TGTGCCAGCAGCAAGGGACTAGCGGGACGCGGGGAGACCCAGTACTTC. Amino acid sequence: CASSKGLAGRGETQYF.

V is TRBV27 and J is TRBJ2-3; tentatively, D is TRBD1 (6 bases). CDR1 is MNHEY, CDR2 SMNVEV, per germline (reference sequence). Trimming removed 2 bases at V and 5 bases at J, with 17 bases between. The CDR3 is 16 amino acids. The CDR3 spells CASSLGGANSGDTQYF. The CDR3 bases are TGTGCCAGCAGTTTAGGGGGCGCGAATAGTGGAGATACGCAGTATTTT.

The rearrangement uses TRBV5-1 and TRBJ2-1, with D perhaps matching TRBD1 (5 bases). The CDR3 has 13 amino acids. Germline CDR1 is SGHRS and CDR2 is YFSETQ. The V end was cut by 2 bases, the J end by 7 bases, with 10 bases between. The CDR3 coding sequence is TGCGCCAGCAGCTTTATAGGGGTAAATGAGCAGTTCTTC. Translating gives CASSFIGVNEQFF.

This chain uses TRBV5-1 with TRBJ2-1; possibly TRBD2 for D (5 bases). The V gene lost 6 bases and the J gene lost 4 bases, with 14 bases spanning the gap. The CDR3 extends over 14 amino acids. Germline lookup yields CDR1 SGHRS and CDR2 YFSETQ. The DNA of the CDR3 is TGCGCCAGCAACCTCAACGGGGATTACAATGAGCAGTTCTTC. It yields the protein CASNLNGDYNEQFF. The full variable domain, rest sourced from reference TRBV5-1 and TRBJ2-1, is KAGVTQTPRYLIKTRGQQVTLSCSPISGHRSVSWYQQTPGQGLQFLFEYFSETQRNKGNFPGRFSGRQFSNSRSEMNVSTLELGDSALYLCASNLNGDYNEQFFGPGTRLTVL.

At least ten counts were recorded for this clonotype. V gene TRBV5-1 combines with J gene TRBJ1-1; 8 bases align to TRBD1. This CDR3 has 15 residues. The germline V gene has CDR1 SGHRS and CDR2 YFSETQ. Germline trimming cut 2 bases from V and 0 bases from J; bases unmatched to any gene: 3. The CDR3 coding sequence is TGCGCCAGCAGCTTTTACAGGGGGTTGAACACTGAAGCTTTCTTT. Its protein product is CASSFYRGLNTEAFF.

This clonotype was detected a few times. This chain connects TRBV12-3 or TRBV12-4 to TRBJ2-4, with D perhaps TRBD1 or TRBD2 (5 bases each). With 2 bases removed from V and 3 bases from J, the gap between germline ends came to 11 bases. The CDR3 is 15 amino acids. The chain's CDR3 is CASSLMGDLKNIQYF. CDR3 DNA: TGTGCCAGCAGTTTAATGGGGGACCTCAAAAACATTCAGTACTTC.

CDR3 in amino acids: CASSPSGQGWNSPLHF. Here the CDR3 DNA reads TGTGCCAGCTCGCCAAGCGGACAGGGATGGAATTCACCCCTCCACTTT. The rearrangement links TRBV18 to TRBJ1-6; TRBD1 matches at 8 bases. V shed 6 bases and J 7 bases; nucleotides not matched to a gene: 11. The CDR3 runs to 16 residues. The germline gives CDR1 KGHSH, CDR2 LQKENI.